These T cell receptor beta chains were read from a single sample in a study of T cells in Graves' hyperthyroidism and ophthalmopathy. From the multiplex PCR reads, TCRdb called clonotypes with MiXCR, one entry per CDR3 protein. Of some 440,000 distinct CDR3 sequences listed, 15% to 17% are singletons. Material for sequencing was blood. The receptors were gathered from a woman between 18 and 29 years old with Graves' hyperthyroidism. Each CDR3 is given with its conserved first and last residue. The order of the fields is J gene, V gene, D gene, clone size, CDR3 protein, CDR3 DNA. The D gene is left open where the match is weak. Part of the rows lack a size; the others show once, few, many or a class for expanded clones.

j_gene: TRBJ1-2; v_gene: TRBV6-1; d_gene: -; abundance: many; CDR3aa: CASSLSPVDKGYGYTF; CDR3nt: TGTGCCAGCAGCCTCTCCCCCGTAGACAAGGGATATGGCTACACCTTC
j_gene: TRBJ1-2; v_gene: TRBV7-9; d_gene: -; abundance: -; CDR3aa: CASSPSGSFDGYTF; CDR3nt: TGTGCCAGCAGCCCATCCGGGAGCTTCGATGGCTACACCTTC
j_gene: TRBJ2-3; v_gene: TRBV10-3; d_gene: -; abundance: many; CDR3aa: CAISFGVTTDTQYF; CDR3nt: TGTGCCATCAGTTTCGGGGTTACCACAGATACGCAGTATTTT
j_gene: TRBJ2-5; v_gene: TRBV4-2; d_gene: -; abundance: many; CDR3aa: CASSQDVRRQETQYF; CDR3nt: TGTGCCAGCAGCCAAGATGTGAGGCGGCAAGAGACCCAGTACTTC
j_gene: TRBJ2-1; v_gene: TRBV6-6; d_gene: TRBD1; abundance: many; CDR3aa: CASSYSGTGVSNEQFF; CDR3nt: TGTGCCAGCAGTTACTCCGGGACAGGGGTATCCAATGAGCAGTTCTTC
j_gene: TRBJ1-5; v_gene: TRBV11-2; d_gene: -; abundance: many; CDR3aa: CASSLGIGPGQPQHF; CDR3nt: TGTGCCAGCAGCTTAGGCATAGGCCCGGGTCAGCCCCAGCATTTT
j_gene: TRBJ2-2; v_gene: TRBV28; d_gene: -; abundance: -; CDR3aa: CARSRSWALELLF; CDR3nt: TGTGCCAGAAGCAGATCCTGGGCCCTGGAGCTGCTTTTT
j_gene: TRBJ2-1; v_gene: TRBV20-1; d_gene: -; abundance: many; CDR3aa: CSARAEEDNEQFF; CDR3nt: TGCAGTGCTAGAGCTGAAGAAGACAATGAGCAGTTCTTC
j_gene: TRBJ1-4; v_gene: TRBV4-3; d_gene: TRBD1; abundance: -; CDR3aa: CASSQGGQGIPATNEKLFF; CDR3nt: TGCGCCAGCAGCCAAGGCGGACAGGGTATACCGGCAACTAATGAAAAACTGTTTTTT
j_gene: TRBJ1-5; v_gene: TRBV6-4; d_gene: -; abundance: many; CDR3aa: CASSQGYNQPQHF; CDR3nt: TGTGCCAGCAGTCAGGGGTACAATCAGCCCCAGCATTTT
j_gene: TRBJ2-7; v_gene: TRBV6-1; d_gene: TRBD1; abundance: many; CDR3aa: CASSPLSGQGISYEQYF; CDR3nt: TGTGCCAGCAGTCCCCTCTCTGGACAGGGGATATCCTACGAGCAGTACTTC
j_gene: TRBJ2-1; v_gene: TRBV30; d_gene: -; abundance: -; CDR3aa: CAWRDQTKGRAFQNEQFF; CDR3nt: TGTGCCTGGAGAGACCAAACCAAGGGCAGGGCCTTCCAAAATGAGCAGTTCTTC
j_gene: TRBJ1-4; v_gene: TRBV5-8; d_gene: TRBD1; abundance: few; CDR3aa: CASSFASGGLYEKLFF; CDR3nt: TGTGCCAGCAGCTTCGCCTCAGGGGGCCTGTATGAAAAACTGTTTTTT
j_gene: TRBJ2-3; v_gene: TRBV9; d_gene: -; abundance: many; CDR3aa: CASSVTGRDTQYF; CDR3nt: TGTGCCAGCAGCGTAACGGGGAGGGATACGCAGTATTTT
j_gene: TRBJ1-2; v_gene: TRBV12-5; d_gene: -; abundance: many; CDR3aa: CASVSYGYGYTF; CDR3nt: TGTGCTAGTGTCAGCTACGGCTATGGCTACACCTTC